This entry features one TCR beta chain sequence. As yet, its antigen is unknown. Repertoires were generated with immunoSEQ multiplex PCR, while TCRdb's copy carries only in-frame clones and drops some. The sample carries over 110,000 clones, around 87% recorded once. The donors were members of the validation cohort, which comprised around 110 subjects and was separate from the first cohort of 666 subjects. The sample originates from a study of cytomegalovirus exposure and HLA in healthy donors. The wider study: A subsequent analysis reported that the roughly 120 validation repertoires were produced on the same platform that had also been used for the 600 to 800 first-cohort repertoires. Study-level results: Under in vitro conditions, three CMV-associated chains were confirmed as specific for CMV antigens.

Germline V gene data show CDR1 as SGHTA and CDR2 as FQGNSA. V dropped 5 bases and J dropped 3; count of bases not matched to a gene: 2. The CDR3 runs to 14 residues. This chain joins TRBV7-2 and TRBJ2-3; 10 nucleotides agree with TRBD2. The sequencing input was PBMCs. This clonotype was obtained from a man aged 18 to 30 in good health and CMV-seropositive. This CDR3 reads CASSALAGTDTQYF. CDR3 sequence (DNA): TGTGCCAGCAGCGCACTAGCGGGGACAGATACGCAGTATTTT.